In its sample, the clone carrying this T cell receptor beta chain was seen once. The CDR3 runs to 16 residues. The V gene's germline CDR1 is SGHAT and CDR2 FQNNGV. V was pared by 4 bases and J by 7 bases, with 7 bases of the junction left unmatched. The record originates from a study of blood T cell repertoires in COVID-19. The overall study: The samples span acute and convalescent COVID-19 from the United States, Italy and Spain. PBMCs, B-cell-depleted T cells, or T cells provided the cDNA or gDNA that made up the material.

Data came from immunoSEQ multiplex PCR; TCRdb stores just in-frame clones and leaves some out. The table shows about 210,000 clones, with approximately 82% occurring only once. J is TRBJ2-1 and V is TRBV11-2; TRBD2 matches 13 bases. The sequence derives from a woman in her 40s with acute or convalescent COVID-19. Sequenced material: peripheral blood. CDR3 sequence: CASSSTSGRAWNEQFF. In DNA, the CDR3 is TGTGCCAGCAGCTCTACTAGCGGGAGGGCCTGGAATGAGCAGTTCTTC.